These T cell receptor beta chains were read from a single sample in a study of siplizumab effects on memory and regulatory T cells. Some clones are missing from TCRdb's copy, which holds only in-frame ones; the method was immunoSEQ multiplex PCR. The sample includes more than 70,000 clones, 95% seen only once; the top ten take around a sixth. The sample comprised CD8+ T cells sorted from blood. The receptors were sampled from a human donor in good health. Each CDR3 is given with its conserved first and last residue.

>TRBJ2-3|TRBV7-2
CASSATGTSGRAGDTQYF
>TRBJ2-7|TRBV30
CAWRILYSYEQYF
>TRBJ2-1|TRBV25-1
CASSEREREGLDEQFF
>TRBJ2-7|TRBV6-1
CASSDAPGTTNLYEQYF
>TRBJ2-3|TRBV27
CASSSIAGDYTDTQYF
>TRBJ2-5|TRBV10-3
CAISSSGRRGGETQYF
>TRBJ2-7|TRBV29-1
CSFSGTGPSSYEQYF
>TRBJ2-7|TRBV6-5
CASSYSLRNDEQYF
>TRBJ1-2|TRBV6-5
CASSLAGGANYGYTF
>TRBJ2-1|TRBV7-9
CASSSRLEAGTQFF
>TRBJ2-1|TRBV5-8
CASSPDSTYLGDEQFF
>TRBJ2-5|TRBV14
CASSQDDRELETQYF
>TRBJ2-1|TRBV11-2
CASSSSGPYNEQFF
>NA|TRBV4-2
CASSQDWASGYSYEQYF
>TRBJ2-1|TRBV7-6
CASSLLPLSLGEGNYNEQFF
>TRBJ2-1|TRBV6-5
CASSYVAGGSYNEQFF
>TRBJ2-7|TRBV28
CATHLAGRTYEQYF
>TRBJ2-3|TRBV6-6
CASSAPRGRPDTQYF
>TRBJ2-2|TRBV6-1
CASGPGLAGFRELFF
>TRBJ2-5|TRBV5-6
CASSLSRGWETQYF
>TRBJ2-5|TRBV7-2
CASSEYGTSQETQYF
>TRBJ2-3|TRBV21-1
CASSTSGPKSTDTQYF
>TRBJ2-3|TRBV4-2
CASSQRVIGLGTSGTDTQYF
>TRBJ2-7|TRBV27
CASSLSNSYEQYF
>TRBJ2-3|TRBV27
CASSFYVPTESTDTQYF
>TRBJ2-7|TRBV15
CATSRDERTVTYEQYF
>TRBJ2-7|TRBV10-2
CASSGSWTYEQYF
>TRBJ2-3|TRBV7-9
CASSSGWTEFTSTDTQYF
>TRBJ2-5|TRBV7-3
CASSPSERETQYF
>TRBJ2-7|TRBV29-1
CSVLGTASYEQYF
>TRBJ2-7|TRBV6-5
CASSYSGGQYEQYF
>TRBJ2-3|TRBV13
CASSLSGSIADTQYF
>TRBJ2-7|TRBV7-8
CASSLQREGYEQYF
>TRBJ1-6|TRBV4-1
CASSQIYQRGANNSPLHF
>TRBJ2-2|TRBV12-2
CASRLGGTNTGELFF
>TRBJ2-7|TRBV12-5
CASGLVDRPDYEQYF
>TRBJ2-1|TRBV19
CASSTGQGYYNEQFF
>TRBJ2-1|TRBV5-1
CASSLGAYDEQFF
>TRBJ2-7|TRBV7-6
CASSLAGTPTSYEQYF
>TRBJ2-2|TRBV2
CASSADRDRPITNTGELFF
>TRBJ1-5|TRBV9
CASSLGQGNNQPQHF
>TRBJ1-5|TRBV5-8
CASSSWTGWDDNQPQHF
>TRBJ2-5|TRBV7-8
CASSFKRGLAGVPQETQYF
>TRBJ2-7|TRBV7-6
CASSLAGATYEQYF
>TRBJ2-3|TRBV7-3
CASSSQGGTDTQYF
>TRBJ2-1|TRBV5-6
CASSFGLAGELEQFF
>TRBJ1-5|TRBV5-1
CASSFGGSNQPQHF
>TRBJ2-2|TRBV4-1
CASSPMGQGTGELFF
>TRBJ2-2|TRBV11-2
CASSQPKIAGDTGELFF
>TRBJ2-3|TRBV7-3
CASSLGTSVDTQYF
>TRBJ1-2|TRBV11-2
CASSPSRGNNYGYTF
>TRBJ2-7|TRBV27
CASSLHPSGSGNEQYF
>TRBJ2-7|TRBV2
CASSEKGRYEQYF
>TRBJ1-2|TRBV5-4
CASSLAENYGYTF
>TRBJ2-1|TRBV5-4
CASSSSNYNEQFF
>TRBJ1-5|TRBV27
CASSPISNQPQHF
>TRBJ2-7|TRBV4-1
CASSLSRGGIYEQYF